This T cell receptor beta chain was sequenced in a study of T cell responses to AZD1222 COVID-19 vaccine. General study findings and limits: The breadth and depth of Spike-specific TCRs increased once two AZD1222 doses had been given. CD4 TCRs associated with vaccination spanned spike, dominating at 160-218 and 743-854. Only 5 or 6 AZD1222 recipients were seropositive at baseline.

Regarding this clone: Its matching antigen is unknown.

The CDR3 totals 17 residues. With 1 base clipped from V and 6 bases from J, the junction kept 11 bases outside the gene matches. Germline assignment: CDR1 MNHEY and CDR2 SMNVEV (reference sequence). Sequencing used immunoSEQ multiplex PCR; TCRdb keeps in-frame clones, though not all of them. The data show about 100,000 clones, roughly nine tenths seen once. Sequences were derived from peripheral blood, sampled on day 0 of MenACWY control vaccination. The chain has TRBV27 and TRBJ2-3; 9 bases fit TRBD2. The receptor was isolated from an adult in good health. CDR3 protein: CASSLFGLAGGTDTQYF. For the CDR3, the DNA is TGTGCCAGCAGTTTATTCGGTCTTGCGGGGGGGACCGATACGCAGTATTTT.